One T cell receptor beta chain is described in this entry. This record comes from a study of blood T cell repertoires in COVID-19. Background on the study: There were acute and convalescent COVID-19 samples, and they came from the United States, Italy and Spain. T cells, B-cell-depleted T cells, or PBMCs provided the cDNA or gDNA that served as material.

Study processing details: Reference gene primers were amplified, and this amplification served to estimate nucleated cell counts. Assay used: immunoSEQ multiplex PCR; TCRdb lists only in-frame clones, some missing. The V and J calls and clone size come from that table; D and trimming were worked out from the DNA. This sample yields about 170,000 clones, of which roughly 81% are seen a single time; about 8% belongs to the top ten. The CDR3 consists of 16 residues. The germline V gene has CDR1 SGHTA and CDR2 FQGNSA. The V end lost 5 bases, the J end lost 3 bases, and 20 bases lay between the germline ends.

This chain joins TRBV7-2 and TRBJ2-7; tentative D call: TRBD2 (6 bases). The sequenced sample consisted of peripheral blood. The TCR originated in a man aged 35-49 years who had recovered from COVID-19. CDR3 region: CASSLFHGSSGYEQYF. DNA of the CDR3: TGTGCCAGCAGCCTATTTCACGGGAGCTCGGGCTACGAGCAGTACTTC.